This entry features one T cell receptor beta chain sequence. No antigen is known for it. The sample comes from a study of cytomegalovirus exposure and HLA in healthy donors. About the study: A data release that came early held some 79 million unique TCRs from HLA-typed donors. Notes on the study in general: There were a few CMV-associated chains whose specificity for CMV antigens was confirmed in vitro.

The CDR3 loop spans 13 amino acids. These donors counted as nominally healthy when sampled, but unrecorded immune exposures were likely. The PCR was carried out with 60 Vbeta primers and 13 Jbeta primers. TCRdb keeps only in-frame clones here, not all; method: immunoSEQ multiplex PCR. The table includes about 100,000 clones, about 79% detected once. Sequenced: PBMCs. This rearrangement joins TRBV21-1 to TRBJ1-2; the table's TRBD1 call for D was not verified on the DNA. TRBV21-1 is a pseudogene segment. This clonotype was obtained from a female donor in good health and CMV-seropositive. DNA of the CDR3: TGTGCCAGCAGCAACGGACAGGGGGATGGCTACACCTTC. It codes for CASSNGQGDGYTF.